The present T cell receptor (beta chain) was sequenced within a study of early T cells in non-severe SARS-CoV-2 infection. At the level of the study: Bulk RNA from unsorted whole blood was sequenced; chains were unpaired. Study-wide findings and caveats: VDJdb matches were skewed toward anti-spike CD8 T cell responses.

In the library, individual cDNA molecules carried attached unique molecular identifiers. TCRdb re-called the 5' RACE reads through MiXCR, storing one row per CDR3 protein. The data show some 75,000 distinct CDR3 sequences, roughly 13% seen once. This clonotype was picked up many times. Its antigen remains unidentified. CDR3 length: 17 amino acids. Trimming removed 6 bases at V and 0 bases at J, with 20 bases between. The germline gives CDR1 SEHNR, CDR2 FQNEAQ (reference sequence). The sample consisted of whole blood. This clonotype was obtained from an adult who was a healthcare worker with PCR-confirmed SARS-CoV-2 infection or an uninfected control (not recorded which). The V and J genes are TRBV7-9 and TRBJ1-2; D perhaps matches TRBD1 (6 bases). CDR3: CASSSPHRDTSNYGYTF. CDR3 sequence (DNA): TGTGCCAGCAGTTCTCCGCATAGGGACACTTCTAACTATGGCTACACCTTC.